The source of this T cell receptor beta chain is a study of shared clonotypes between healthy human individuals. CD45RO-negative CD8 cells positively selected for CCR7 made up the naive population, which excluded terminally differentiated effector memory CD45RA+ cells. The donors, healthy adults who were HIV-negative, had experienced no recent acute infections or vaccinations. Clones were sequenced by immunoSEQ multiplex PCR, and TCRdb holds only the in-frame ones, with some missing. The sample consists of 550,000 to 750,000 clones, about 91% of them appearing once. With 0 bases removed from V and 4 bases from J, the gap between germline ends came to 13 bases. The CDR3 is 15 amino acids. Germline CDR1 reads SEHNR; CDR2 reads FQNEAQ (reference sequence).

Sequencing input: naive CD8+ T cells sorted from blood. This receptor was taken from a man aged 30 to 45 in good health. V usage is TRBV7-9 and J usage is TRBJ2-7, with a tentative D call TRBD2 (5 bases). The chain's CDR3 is CASSLAQRVGYEQYF. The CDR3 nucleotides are TGTGCCAGCAGCTTAGCGCAGAGGGTAGGGTACGAGCAGTACTTC. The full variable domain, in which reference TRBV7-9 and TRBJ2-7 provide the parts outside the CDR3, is DTGVSQNPRHKITKRGQNVTFRCDPISEHNRLYWYRQTLGQGPEFLTYFQNEAQLEKSRLLSDRFSAERPKGSFSTLEIQRTEQGDSAMYLCASSLAQRVGYEQYFGPGTRLTVT.